These T cell receptor beta chains were read from a single sample in a study of shared clonotypes between healthy human individuals. Clones were read by immunoSEQ multiplex PCR, and TCRdb kept only the in-frame ones, dropping some. The sample carries around 650,000 clones, approximately 96% recorded once. Material: naive CD8+ T cells sorted from blood. The receptors were sampled from a woman aged 25-40 years in good health. CDR3s include the opening cysteine and the closing phenylalanine or tryptophan.

V	J	CDR3
TRBV9	TRBJ2-3	CASRPNSGRSDTQYF
TRBV7-6	TRBJ2-1	CASSLGLAGVNEQFF
TRBV27	TRBJ2-1	CASRTRGDPGREQFF
TRBV5-1	TRBJ1-2	CASSLADRVYGYTF
TRBV19	TRBJ1-1	CASTQGARTEAFF
TRBV7-8	TRBJ2-7	CASSSWTGLGEQYF
TRBV28	TRBJ2-3	CASSLYRGLGTDTQYF
TRBV19	-	CASSGISYEQYF
TRBV14	TRBJ1-1	CASSQELDRVRTEAFF
TRBV29-1	TRBJ2-2	CSVVSGAGTGELFF
TRBV10-2	TRBJ2-5	CASRAGTTQETQYF
TRBV6-1	TRBJ1-1	CASSEAKGKNTEAFF
TRBV5-4	TRBJ1-1	CASSPGQGAHLWEAFF
TRBV9	TRBJ1-1	CASSVEGNRNTEAFF
TRBV7-8	TRBJ1-1	CASSLKETGGAFF
TRBV9	TRBJ2-7	CASSVGPPTVYEQYF
TRBV28	TRBJ1-4	CASRDVPTNEKLFF
TRBV4-2	TRBJ2-7	CASSPGTSGSSYEQYF
TRBV7-9	TRBJ2-3	CASSFIVPSTDTQYF
TRBV2	TRBJ1-5	CASSEGQGSNQPQHF
TRBV13	TRBJ2-7	CASSSRDRSYEQYF
TRBV28	TRBJ2-5	CASSQPGEETQYF
TRBV5-1	TRBJ2-2	CASSAHPGLAGLTGELFF
TRBV5-1	TRBJ1-1	CASSSGQGGDTEAFF
TRBV5-8	TRBJ2-7	CAGQQGLGYEQYF
TRBV4-1	TRBJ2-7	CASSQGTGTYEQYF
TRBV5-6	-	CASSLAGINEQYF